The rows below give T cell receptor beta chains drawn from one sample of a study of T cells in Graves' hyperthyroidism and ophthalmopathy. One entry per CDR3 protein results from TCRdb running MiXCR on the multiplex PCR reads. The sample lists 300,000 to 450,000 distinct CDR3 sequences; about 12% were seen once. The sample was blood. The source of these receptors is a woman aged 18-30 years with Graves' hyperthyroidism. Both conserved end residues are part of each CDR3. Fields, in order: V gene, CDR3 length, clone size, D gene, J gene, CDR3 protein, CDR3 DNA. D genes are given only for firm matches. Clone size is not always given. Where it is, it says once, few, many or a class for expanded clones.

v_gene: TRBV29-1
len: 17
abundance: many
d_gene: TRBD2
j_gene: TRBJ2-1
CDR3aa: CSVDRLAGGSSYNEQFF
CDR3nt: TGCAGCGTTGATCGACTAGCGGGAGGGAGCTCCTACAATGAGCAGTTCTTC

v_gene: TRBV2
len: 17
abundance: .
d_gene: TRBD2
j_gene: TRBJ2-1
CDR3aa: CASSAAITTSGRSEQFF
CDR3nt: TGTGCCAGCAGCGCCGCGATAACGACTAGCGGGAGAAGTGAGCAGTTCTTC

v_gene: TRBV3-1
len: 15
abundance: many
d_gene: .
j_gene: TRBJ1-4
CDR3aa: CASRVEGNNNEKLFF
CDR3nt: TGTGCCAGCAGGGTGGAGGGAAATAATAATGAAAAACTGTTTTTT

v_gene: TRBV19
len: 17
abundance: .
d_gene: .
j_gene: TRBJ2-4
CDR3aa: CASSHSRTALAKNIQYF
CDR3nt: TGTGCCAGTAGTCACTCCCGGACAGCTTTAGCCAAAAACATTCAGTACTTC

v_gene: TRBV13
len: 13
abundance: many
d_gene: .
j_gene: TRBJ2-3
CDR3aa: CASTAGNTDTQYF
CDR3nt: TGTGCCAGCACGGCGGGTAACACAGATACGCAGTATTTT

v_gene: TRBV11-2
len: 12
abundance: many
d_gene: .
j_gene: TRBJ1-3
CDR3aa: CASSSQGNTIYF
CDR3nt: TGTGCCAGCAGCTCCCAGGGAAACACCATATATTTT

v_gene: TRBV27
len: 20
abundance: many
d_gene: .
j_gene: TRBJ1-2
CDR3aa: CASSSILSGGSKVVSYGYTF
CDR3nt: TGTGCCAGCAGTTCTATCCTATCCGGGGGATCGAAGGTAGTCAGCTATGGCTACACCTTC

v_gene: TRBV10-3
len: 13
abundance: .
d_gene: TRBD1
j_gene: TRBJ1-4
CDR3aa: CASNQGVGEKLFF
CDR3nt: TGTGCTAGCAATCAGGGGGTCGGTGAAAAACTGTTTTTT

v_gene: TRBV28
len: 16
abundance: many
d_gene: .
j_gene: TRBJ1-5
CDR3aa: CASSQTYGGPGQPQHF
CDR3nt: TGTGCCAGCAGTCAGACGTATGGGGGGCCGGGTCAGCCCCAGCATTTT

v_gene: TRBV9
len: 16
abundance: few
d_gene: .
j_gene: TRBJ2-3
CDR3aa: CASSARWGHDTDTQYF
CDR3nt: TGTGCCAGCAGCGCCCGGTGGGGGCACGACACAGATACGCAGTATTTT

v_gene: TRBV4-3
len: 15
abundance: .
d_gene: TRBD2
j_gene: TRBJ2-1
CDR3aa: CASTPGLADYNEQFF
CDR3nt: TGCGCCAGCACACCGGGGCTAGCGGATTACAATGAGCAGTTCTTC

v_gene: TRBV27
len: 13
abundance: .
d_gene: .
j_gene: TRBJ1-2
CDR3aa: CASGRQGIYGYTF
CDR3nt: TGTGCCAGCGGCCGTCAGGGAATTTATGGCTACACCTTC

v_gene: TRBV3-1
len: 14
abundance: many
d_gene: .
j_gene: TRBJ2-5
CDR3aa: CASSQGSPGANQYF
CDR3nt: TGTGCCAGCAGCCAAGGGTCTCCGGGGGCGAACCAGTACTTC

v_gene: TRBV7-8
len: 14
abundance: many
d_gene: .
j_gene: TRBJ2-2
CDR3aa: CASSPLLNTGELFF
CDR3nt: TGTGCCAGCAGCCCCTTACTCAACACCGGGGAGCTGTTTTTT

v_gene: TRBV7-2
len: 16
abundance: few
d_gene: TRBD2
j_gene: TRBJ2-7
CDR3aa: CASSFGAGGPSGEQYF
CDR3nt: TGTGCCAGCAGCTTCGGAGCGGGGGGGCCTTCTGGAGAGCAGTACTTC

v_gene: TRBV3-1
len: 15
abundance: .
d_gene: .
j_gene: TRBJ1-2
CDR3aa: CASSIPGQRPYGYTF
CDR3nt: TGTGCCAGCAGCATACCCGGACAGAGACCCTATGGCTACACCTTC

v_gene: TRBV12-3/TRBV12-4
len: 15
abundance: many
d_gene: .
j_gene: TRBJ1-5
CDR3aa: CASSFSTGSNQPQHF
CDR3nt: TGTGCCAGCAGTTTTAGTACAGGGAGCAATCAGCCCCAGCATTTT

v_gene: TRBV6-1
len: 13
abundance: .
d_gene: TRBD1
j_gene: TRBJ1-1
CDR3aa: CASSEGEGARAFF
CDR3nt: TGTGCCAGCAGTGAAGGGGAGGGGGCGCGAGCTTTCTTT

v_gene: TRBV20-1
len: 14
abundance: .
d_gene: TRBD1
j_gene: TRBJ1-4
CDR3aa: CSARDRQGVEKLFF
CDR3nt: TGCAGTGCTAGAGACCGACAGGGGGTAGAAAAACTGTTTTTT

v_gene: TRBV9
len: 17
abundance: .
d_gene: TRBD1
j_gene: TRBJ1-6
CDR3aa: CASSVERGQGGNSPLHF
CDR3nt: TGTGCCAGCAGCGTAGAAAGAGGTCAGGGGGGGAATTCACCCCTCCACTTT

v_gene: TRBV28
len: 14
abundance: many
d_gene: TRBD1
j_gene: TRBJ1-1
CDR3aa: CASSSRTGGTEAFF
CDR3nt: TGTGCCAGCAGTTCAAGGACAGGGGGCACTGAAGCTTTCTTT

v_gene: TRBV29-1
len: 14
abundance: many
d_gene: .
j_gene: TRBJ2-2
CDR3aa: CSVVVQGTTGELFF
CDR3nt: TGCAGCGTTGTTGTCCAGGGTACCACCGGGGAGCTGTTTTTT

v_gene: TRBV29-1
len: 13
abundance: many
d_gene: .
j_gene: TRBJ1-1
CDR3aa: CSATVNEDTEAFF
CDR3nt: TGCAGCGCGACGGTGAACGAGGACACTGAAGCTTTCTTT

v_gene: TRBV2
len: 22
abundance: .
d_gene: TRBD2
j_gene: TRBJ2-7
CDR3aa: CASRLAASSQDGLLAGVPEQYF
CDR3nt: TGTGCCAGCAGACTAGCGGCCAGCAGCCAAGATGGTTTGCTGGCAGGGGTACCCGAGCAGTACTTC

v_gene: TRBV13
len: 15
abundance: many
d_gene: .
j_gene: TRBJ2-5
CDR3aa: CASSLWGTLQETQYF
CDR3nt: TGTGCCAGCAGCTTATGGGGGACGTTACAAGAGACCCAGTACTTC

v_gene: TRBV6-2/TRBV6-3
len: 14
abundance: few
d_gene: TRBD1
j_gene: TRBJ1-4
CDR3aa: CASGGQATNEKLFF
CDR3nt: TGTGCCAGCGGCGGACAGGCAACTAATGAAAAACTGTTTTTT

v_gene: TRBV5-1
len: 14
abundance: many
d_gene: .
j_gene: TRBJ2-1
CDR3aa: CASSLSGTTGEQFF
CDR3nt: TGCGCCAGCAGCTTGTCCGGCACGACGGGCGAGCAGTTCTTC

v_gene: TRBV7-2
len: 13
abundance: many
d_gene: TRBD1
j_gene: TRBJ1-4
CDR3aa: CASSLDRFEKLFF
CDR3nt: TGTGCCAGCAGCTTGGACAGGTTTGAAAAACTGTTTTTT

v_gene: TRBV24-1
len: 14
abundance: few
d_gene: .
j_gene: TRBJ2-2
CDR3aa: CATSSGPTGGELFF
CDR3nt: TGTGCCACCAGCTCGGGGCCGACGGGCGGGGAGCTGTTTTTT

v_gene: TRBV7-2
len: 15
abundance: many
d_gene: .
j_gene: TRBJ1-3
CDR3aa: CASSSDSSSGNTIYF
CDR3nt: TGTGCCAGCAGCTCGGACAGTAGCTCTGGAAACACCATATATTTT

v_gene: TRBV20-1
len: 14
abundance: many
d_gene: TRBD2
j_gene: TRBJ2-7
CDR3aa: CSARVPSGAYEQYF
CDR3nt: TGCAGTGCTAGAGTTCCTAGCGGGGCCTACGAGCAGTACTTC

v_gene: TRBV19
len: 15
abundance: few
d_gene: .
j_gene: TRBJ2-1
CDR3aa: CASSAQGTRYNEQFF
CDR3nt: TGTGCCAGTAGTGCTCAGGGTACCCGCTACAATGAGCAGTTCTTC

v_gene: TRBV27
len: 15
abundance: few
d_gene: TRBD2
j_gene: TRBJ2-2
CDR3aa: CASSPSGGAIGELFF
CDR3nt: TGTGCCAGCAGTCCTAGCGGGGGGGCTATCGGGGAGCTGTTTTTT

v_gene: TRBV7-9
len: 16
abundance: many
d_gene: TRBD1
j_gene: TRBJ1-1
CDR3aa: CASSSTLQGAVAEAFF
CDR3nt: TGTGCCAGCAGCTCCACGTTACAGGGGGCAGTGGCTGAAGCTTTCTTT

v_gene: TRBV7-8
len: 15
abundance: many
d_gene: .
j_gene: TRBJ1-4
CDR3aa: CASSSGQTSNEKLFF
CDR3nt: TGTGCCAGCAGCTCAGGACAGACTTCTAATGAAAAACTGTTTTTT

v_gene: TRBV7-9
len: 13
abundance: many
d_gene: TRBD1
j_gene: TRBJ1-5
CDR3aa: CASSQGADQPQHF
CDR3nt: TGTGCCAGCAGCCAGGGGGCAGATCAGCCCCAGCATTTT

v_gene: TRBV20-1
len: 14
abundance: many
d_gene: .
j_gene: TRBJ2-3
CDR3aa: CSAPTPLEVDTQYF
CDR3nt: TGCAGTGCCCCGACCCCGCTTGAAGTAGATACGCAGTATTTT

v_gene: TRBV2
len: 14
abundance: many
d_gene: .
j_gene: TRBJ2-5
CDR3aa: CASSGWANQETQYF
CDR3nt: TGTGCCAGCAGTGGCTGGGCGAACCAAGAGACCCAGTACTTC

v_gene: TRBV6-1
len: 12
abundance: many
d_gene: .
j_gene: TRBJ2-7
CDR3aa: CASRQTVNEQYF
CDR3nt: TGTGCCAGCAGGCAGACAGTGAACGAGCAGTACTTC

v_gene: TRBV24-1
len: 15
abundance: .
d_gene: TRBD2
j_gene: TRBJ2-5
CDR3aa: CATSDRGTSVETQYF
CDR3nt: TGTGCCACCAGTGACCGAGGGACTAGCGTGGAGACCCAGTACTTC

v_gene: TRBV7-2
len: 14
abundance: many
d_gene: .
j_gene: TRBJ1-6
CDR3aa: CASSLVGVNSPLHF
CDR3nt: TGTGCCAGCAGCTTAGTGGGGGTGAATTCACCCCTCCACTTT

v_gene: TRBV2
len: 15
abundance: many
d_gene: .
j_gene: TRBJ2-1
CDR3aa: CASSTDFHEVDEQFF
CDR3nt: TGTGCCAGCAGTACGGACTTTCACGAGGTCGATGAGCAGTTCTTC

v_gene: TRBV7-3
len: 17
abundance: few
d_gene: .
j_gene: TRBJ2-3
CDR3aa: CASSSGASGLLTDTQYF
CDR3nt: TGTGCCAGCAGCTCGGGGGCTAGCGGTCTCCTCACAGATACGCAGTATTTT

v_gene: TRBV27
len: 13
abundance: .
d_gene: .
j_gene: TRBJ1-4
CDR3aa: CASSRLGGEKLFF
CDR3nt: TGTGCCAGCAGCCGCCTCGGGGGTGAAAAACTGTTTTTT

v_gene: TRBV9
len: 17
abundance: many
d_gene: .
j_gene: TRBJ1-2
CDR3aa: CASSAPIVNQGLDGYTF
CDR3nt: TGTGCCAGCAGCGCCCCGATTGTGAATCAGGGACTAGACGGCTACACCTTC

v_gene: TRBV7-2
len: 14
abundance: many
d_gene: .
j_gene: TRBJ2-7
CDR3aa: CASSPLGANYEQYF
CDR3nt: TGTGCCAGCAGCCCCTTGGGGGCAAACTACGAGCAGTACTTC